The 27 T cell receptor beta chains below come from one sample, sequenced in a study of CD8 T cells in ankylosing spondylitis. TCRdb reprocessed the 5' RACE reads with MiXCR, giving one entry per CDR3 protein. The data show just over 300,000 distinct CDR3 sequences, with less than 25% seen just once and 3.5% held by the top ten. The sequenced sample was blood, either unsorted or a sorted T cell fraction (not recorded which). The source is a female donor with ankylosing spondylitis or in good health (not recorded which).

Ten or more counts support this clonotype. The chain is built from TRBV27 and TRBJ2-2, with 7 bases identical to TRBD1. After removal of 6 bases from V and 6 bases from J, the junction contained 7 bases not matched to a gene. The germline V gene has CDR1 MNHEY and CDR2 SMNVEV (reference sequence). The CDR3 is made up of 14 amino acids. The CDR3: CASRRTGVAGELFF. The CDR3 nucleotides are TGTGCCAGCAGAAGAACAGGGGTGGCCGGGGAGCTGTTTTTT.

This clonotype was counted a few times. The chain couples TRBV12-3 or TRBV12-4 to TRBJ2-2, with 8 bases that match TRBD2. The CDR3 contains 16 residues. V lost 5 bases and J lost 4; bases outside the gene matches: 9. The CDR3 nucleotides read TGTGCCAGCAGTCCCAGCGGGAGAGGCGGCACCGGGGAGCTGTTTTTT. This gives the protein CASSPSGRGGTGELFF.

The chain has TRBV10-3 and TRBJ2-7, with D perhaps TRBD2 (5 bases). V was shortened by 3 bases and J by 6 bases, with 9 bases between the two germline ends. The CDR3 is made up of 12 amino acids. Germline CDR1 ENHRY, CDR2 SYGVKD. The CDR3 sequence: CAISDEGVEQYF. The DNA of the CDR3 is TGTGCCATCAGTGATGAGGGCGTCGAGCAGTACTTC.

The chain is built from TRBV9 and TRBJ1-2; possible D gene TRBD1, 6 bases. Germline CDR1 and CDR2: SGDLS and YYNGEE. V lost 4 bases and J 3 bases, leaving 10 bases between the germline ends. The CDR3 is 13 residues long. The CDR3 coding sequence is TGTGCCAGCAGCCTGGAGGGGGACTATGGCTACACCTTC. Amino acids: CASSLEGDYGYTF.

This clonotype was detected a few times. V usage is TRBV12-3 or TRBV12-4 and J usage is TRBJ2-2; weak D call: TRBD1 (5 bases). The CDR3 covers 15 residues. The V and J ends lost 6 bases and 1 base respectively, with 12 bases between them. The CDR3 region is CASSSWGQNTGELFF. For the CDR3, the DNA is TGTGCCAGCAGCAGTTGGGGCCAGAACACCGGGGAGCTGTTTTTT.

This chain uses TRBV5-5 with TRBJ2-7; tentative D call: TRBD2 (5 bases). The CDR3 has 15 residues. V shed 1 base and J shed 0 bases, with 11 bases lying between them. Per germline, CDR1 SGHKS and CDR2 YYEKEE (reference sequence). Here the CDR3 DNA reads TGTGCCAGCAGCTTGTTCTGGAGGAGCTCCTACGAGCAGTACTTC. Translating it yields CASSLFWRSSYEQYF.

Many counts were recorded for this clonotype. The chain couples TRBV27 to TRBJ1-1, with 7 bases identical to TRBD1. The CDR3 length is 15 residues. With V trimmed by 5 bases and J by 0 bases, 6 bases remained unmatched. CDR1 MNHEY and CDR2 SMNVEV come from the germline V gene (reference sequence). The CDR3 protein is CASSLRTGMNTEAFF. Written as DNA, the CDR3 is TGTGCCAGCAGTCTCCGGACAGGTATGAACACTGAAGCTTTCTTT.

The CDR3 DNA reads TGTGCCAGCAGCTTACGGACAACCAGGACAGATACGCAGTATTTT. Translation: CASSLRTTRTDTQYF. The chain recombines TRBV7-2 with TRBJ2-3; D may be TRBD1 (5 bases). Trimming pared 2 bases from V and 3 bases from J, leaving 12 bases between. CDR3 size: 15 residues. CDR1 and CDR2 (germline): SGHTA, FQGNSA.

This clonotype was observed a handful of times. The rearrangement links TRBV29-1 to TRBJ1-5; a possible D gene is TRBD1 (5 bases). Trimming removed 5 bases from V and 4 bases from J, with 9 bases in between. The CDR3 sequence is 12 residues long. The germline gives CDR1 SQVTM, CDR2 ANQGSEA. The CDR3 region is CSVQEGNQPQHF. The CDR3 nucleotides read TGCAGCGTTCAGGAGGGGAATCAGCCCCAGCATTTT.

The chain joins TRBV12-3 or TRBV12-4 to TRBJ2-5, with D perhaps matching TRBD2 (5 bases). V lost 1 base and J lost 4, with 7 bases in between. There are 13 residues in the CDR3. The CDR3 DNA follows: TGTGCCAGCAGTTTAGGGGCGGGAGAGACCCAGTACTTC. Protein: CASSLGAGETQYF.

V gene TRBV20-1 combines with J gene TRBJ2-1, with TRBD2 matching over 8 bases. The V gene's germline CDR1 is DFQATT and CDR2 SNEGSKA (reference sequence). The CDR3 extends over 16 amino acids. The V segment lost 0 bases and the J segment 3 bases; nucleotides outside the gene matches: 7. The CDR3 sequence: CSARDRAGGVYNEQFF. In nucleotides, the CDR3 is TGCAGTGCTAGAGATCGGGCGGGAGGAGTCTACAATGAGCAGTTCTTC.

V gene TRBV12-3 or TRBV12-4 combines with J gene TRBJ2-1; 9 nucleotides agree with TRBD2. This CDR3 contains 15 residues. The trim removed 7 bases at V and 2 bases at J, leaving 6 bases unmatched. This CDR3 is CASIGGRAPYNEQFF. DNA of the CDR3: TGTGCCAGCATAGGCGGGAGGGCCCCCTACAATGAGCAGTTCTTC.

This clonotype was counted at least ten times. The chain uses TRBV29-1 and TRBJ2-5; perhaps D is TRBD1 or TRBD2 (6 bases each). Germline V gene sequence: CDR1 SQVTM, CDR2 ANQGSEA. The CDR3 consists of 12 residues. Trimming took off 4 bases at V and 4 bases at J, with 10 bases between the two ends. CDR3 sequence: CSVGGALETQYF. The CDR3 DNA is TGCAGCGTTGGGGGGGCCCTAGAGACCCAGTACTTC.

The J gene is TRBJ1-1, the V gene TRBV7-2; D is unclear. Trimming shortened V by 5 bases and J by 2 bases, and 9 bases separated the two germline ends. The length of the CDR3 is 13 residues. CDR1 and CDR2 from the germline V gene are SGHTA and FQGNSA. CDR3 sequence: CASSTHFNTEAFF. CDR3 in DNA: TGTGCCAGCAGCACACACTTCAACACTGAAGCTTTCTTT.

The chain combines TRBV7-7 with TRBJ2-1; TRBD2 matches at 9 bases. CDR1 and CDR2 (germline): SSHAT, FNYEAQ (reference sequence). There are 14 residues in the CDR3. Unmatched junction bases numbered 5, after V lost 2 bases and J lost 9 bases. The CDR3 DNA reads TGTGCCAGCAGCTTAAGCGGGAGGTACGGTGAGCAGTTCTTC. This codes for CASSLSGRYGEQFF. Full variable domain (missing parts from reference TRBV7-7 and TRBJ2-1): GAGVSQSPRYKVTKRGQDVTLRCDPISSHATLYWYQQALGQGPEFLTYFNYEAQPDKSGLPSDRFSAERPEGSISTLTIQRTEQRDSAMYRCASSLSGRYGEQFFGPGTRLTVL.

This sequence joins TRBV20-1 and TRBJ2-1, with D maybe TRBD2 (7 bases). Between the trimmed V and J ends, which lost 3 bases and 8 bases, there was a span of 23 bases. Germline V gene lookup returns CDR1 DFQATT and CDR2 SNEGSKA (reference sequence). The CDR3 contains 16 residues. The CDR3 DNA reads TGCAGTGCTAGGGGGGCGGGAGTTGGCCCAGGGGATGAGCAGTTCTTC. It codes for CSARGAGVGPGDEQFF.

The rearrangement uses TRBV12-3 or TRBV12-4 and TRBJ2-3; possibly TRBD2 for D (6 bases). This CDR3 is built from 16 residues. V shed 1 base and J shed 2 bases, with 13 bases lying between them. The CDR3 coding sequence is TGTGCCAGCAGTTTAGGGCTAGCGATGCTCACAGATACGCAGTATTTT. Translation: CASSLGLAMLTDTQYF.

The chain combines TRBV28 with TRBJ2-1; TRBD1 is a possible D gene (6 bases). The CDR3 is 12 residues long. V lost 4 bases and J lost 8, with 9 bases in between. CDR1 and CDR2 (germline): MDHEN, SYDVKM. The CDR3 region has the DNA TGTGCCAGCAGTTACAGGGTCTATGAGCAGTTCTTC. Translation: CASSYRVYEQFF.

The J gene is TRBJ2-1, the V gene TRBV29-1, with 9 bases fitting TRBD1. The trim removed 5 bases at V and 9 bases at J, leaving 11 bases unmatched. The germline V gene has CDR1 SQVTM and CDR2 ANQGSEA. This CDR3 comprises 14 residues. This CDR3 reads CSVRRDRVGGEQFF. The CDR3 DNA is TGCAGCGTTCGCCGGGACAGGGTCGGAGGTGAGCAGTTCTTC.

This clonotype occurred a few times. The J gene is TRBJ2-1, the V gene TRBV12-3 or TRBV12-4; the match to TRBD1 covers 10 bases. This CDR3 contains 15 residues. V lost 3 bases and J lost 4; bases outside the gene matches: 3. The CDR3 DNA follows: TGTGCCAGCAGTTTGGTGGACAGGGGGTACAATGAGCAGTTCTTC. Its translation is CASSLVDRGYNEQFF.

This clonotype was counted between two and nine times. The chain carries TRBV2 and TRBJ2-7, with unresolved D. The length of the CDR3 is 13 residues. CDR1 SNHLY and CDR2 FYNNEI come from the germline V gene. V dropped 8 bases and J dropped 6 bases, with 17 bases sitting between them. CDR3 loop: CASGNSHTTEQYF. CDR3 in DNA: TGTGCCAGCGGCAACAGCCACACCACCGAGCAGTACTTC.

This chain uses TRBV6-2 or TRBV6-3 with TRBJ2-1; TRBD2 aligns across 11 bases. Germline CDR1 reads MNHEY; CDR2 reads SVGEGT. This CDR3 contains 18 residues. After removal of 2 bases from V and 2 bases from J, the junction contained 8 bases not matched to a gene. CDR3 DNA: TGTGCCAGCAGTTACCCTAATTCGGGACTAGCGGCCTACAATGAGCAGTTCTTC. It yields the protein CASSYPNSGLAAYNEQFF.

The chain joins TRBV3-1 to TRBJ1-2; 7 bases are shared with TRBD1. V gave up 5 bases and J gave up 6 bases; unmatched junction bases: 6. The CDR3 is 13 residues long. The germline V gene has CDR1 LGHDT and CDR2 YNNKEL (reference sequence). CDR3 sequence (DNA): TGTGCCAGCAGCTCAAACAGGGGAGATGGCTACACCTTC. Amino acids: CASSSNRGDGYTF.

This chain links TRBV20-1 with TRBJ2-5; 8 bases agree with TRBD2. Trimming at V came to 5 bases and at J to 2 bases, leaving 4 bases not matched to a gene. Germline-derived CDR1 and CDR2 are DFQATT and SNEGSKA (reference sequence). This CDR3 is 13 amino acids long. CDR3 bases: TGCAGTGCTTCGACTAGCGCACAAGAGACCCAGTACTTC. Its translation is CSASTSAQETQYF.

There are a few counts of this clonotype. CDR3 DNA sequence: TGTGCCAGCAAAAGCATGGGACTAGCACAGTTGGATGAGCAGTTCTTC. Protein sequence: CASKSMGLAQLDEQFF. This rearrangement joins TRBV6-1 to TRBJ2-1; 9 nucleotides line up with TRBD2. This CDR3 spans 16 amino acids. CDR1 MNHNS and CDR2 SASEGT come from the germline V gene. V shed 7 bases and J 8 bases; nucleotides not matched to a gene: 15.

The CDR3, as DNA: TGCGCCAGCAGCCAATATACGAGGAACACTGAAGCTTTCTTT. This codes for CASSQYTRNTEAFF. The chain carries TRBV4-3 and TRBJ1-1; no clear D. V lost 2 bases and J 1 base, leaving 8 bases between the germline ends. This CDR3 is built from 14 residues. Germline CDR1 is LGHNA and CDR2 is YSLEER.

Written as DNA, the CDR3 is TGTGCCAGCAGCTCCCCGGCCTCGAGGTTTGGCTACACCTTC. It translates to CASSSPASRFGYTF. The V gene is TRBV7-2, the J gene TRBJ1-2, with D unresolved. This CDR3 has 14 residues. V lost 4 bases and J 7 bases, leaving 16 bases between the germline ends. From germline, CDR1 is SGHTA and CDR2 FQGNSA. Full variable domain (missing parts from reference TRBV7-2 and TRBJ1-2): GAGVSQSPSNKVTEKGKDVELRCDPISGHTALYWYRQSLGQGLEFLIYFQGNSAPDKSGLPSDRFSAERTGGSVSTLTIQRTQQEDSAVYLCASSSPASRFGYTFGSGTRLTVV.